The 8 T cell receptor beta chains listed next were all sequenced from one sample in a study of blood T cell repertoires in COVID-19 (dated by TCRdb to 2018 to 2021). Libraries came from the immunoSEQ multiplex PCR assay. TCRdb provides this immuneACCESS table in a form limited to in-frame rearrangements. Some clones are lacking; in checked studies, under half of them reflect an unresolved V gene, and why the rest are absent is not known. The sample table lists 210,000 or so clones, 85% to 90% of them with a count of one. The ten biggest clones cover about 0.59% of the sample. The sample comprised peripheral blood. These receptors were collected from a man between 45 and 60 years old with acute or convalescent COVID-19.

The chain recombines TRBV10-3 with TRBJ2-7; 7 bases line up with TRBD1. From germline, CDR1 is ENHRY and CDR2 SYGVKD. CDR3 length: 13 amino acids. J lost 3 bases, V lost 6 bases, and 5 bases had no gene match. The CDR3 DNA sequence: TGTGCCATCAGCCAGGGACAGAACTACGAGCAGTACGTC. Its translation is CAISQGQNYEQYV.

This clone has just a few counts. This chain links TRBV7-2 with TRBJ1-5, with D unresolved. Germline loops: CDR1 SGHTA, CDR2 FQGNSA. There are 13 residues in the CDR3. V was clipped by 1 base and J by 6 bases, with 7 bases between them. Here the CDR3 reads CASSLVGGQPQHF. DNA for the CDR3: TGTGCCAGCAGCTTAGTTGGCGGTCAGCCCCAGCATTTT. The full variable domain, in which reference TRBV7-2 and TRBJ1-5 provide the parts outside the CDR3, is GAGVSQSPSNKVTEKGKDVELRCDPISGHTALYWYRQSLGQGLEFLIYFQGNSAPDKSGLPSDRFSAERTGGSVSTLTIQRTQQEDSAVYLCASSLVGGQPQHFGDGTRLSIL.

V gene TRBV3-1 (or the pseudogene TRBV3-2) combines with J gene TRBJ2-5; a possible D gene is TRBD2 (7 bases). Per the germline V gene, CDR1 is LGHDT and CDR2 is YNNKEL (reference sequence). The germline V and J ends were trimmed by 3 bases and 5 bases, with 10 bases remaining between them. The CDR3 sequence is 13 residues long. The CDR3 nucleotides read TGTGCCAGCAGCCAGAGGGGGGGGGAGACCCAGTACTTC. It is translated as CASSQRGGETQYF.

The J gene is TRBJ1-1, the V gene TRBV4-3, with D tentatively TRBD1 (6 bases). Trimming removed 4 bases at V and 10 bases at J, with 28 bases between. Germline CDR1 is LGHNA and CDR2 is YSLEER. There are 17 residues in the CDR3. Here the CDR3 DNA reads TGCGCCAGCAGCCGATCAAGGGCCGGGACACGTCCGAGGAGAGCTTTCTTT. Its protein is CASSRSRAGTRPRRAFF.

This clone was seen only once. The CDR3 nucleotides read TGTGCCAGCTCTCGGGAAAGCCAAGAGACCCAGTACTTC. Translation gives CASSRESQETQYF. The gene calls are TRBV7-9 and TRBJ2-5; TRBD2 is a possible D gene (5 bases). Germline V CDR1 and CDR2: SEHNR, FQNEAQ (reference sequence). Deletions cut 8 bases from V and 1 base from J, with 11 bases between. The CDR3 runs to 13 residues. Full variable domain (remainder filled in from reference TRBV7-9 and TRBJ2-5): DTGVSQNPRHKITKRGQNVTFRCDPISEHNRLYWYRQTLGQGPEFLTYFQNEAQLEKSRLLSDRFSAERPKGSFSTLEIQRTEQGDSAMYLCASSRESQETQYFGPGTRLLVL.

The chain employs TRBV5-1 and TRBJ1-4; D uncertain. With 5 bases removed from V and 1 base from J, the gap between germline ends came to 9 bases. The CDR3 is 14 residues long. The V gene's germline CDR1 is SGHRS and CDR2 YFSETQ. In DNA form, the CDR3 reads TGCGCCAGCAGACCTGTCGGAACTAATGAAAAACTGTTTTTT. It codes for CASRPVGTNEKLFF.

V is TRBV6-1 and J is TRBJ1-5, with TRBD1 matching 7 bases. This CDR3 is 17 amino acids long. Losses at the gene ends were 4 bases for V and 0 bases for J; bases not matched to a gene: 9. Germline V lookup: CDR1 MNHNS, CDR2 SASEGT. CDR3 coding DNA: TGTGCCAGCAGTGGGTTGACAGGGTGGTATAGCAATCAGCCCCAGCATTTT. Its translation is CASSGLTGWYSNQPQHF.

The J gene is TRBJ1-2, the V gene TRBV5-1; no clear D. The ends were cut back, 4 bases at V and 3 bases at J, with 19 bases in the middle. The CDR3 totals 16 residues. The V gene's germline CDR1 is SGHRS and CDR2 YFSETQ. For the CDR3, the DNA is TGCGCCAGCAGCCCCGACCGCGGTGGATACGACTATGGCTACACCTTC. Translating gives CASSPDRGGYDYGYTF.